The next 18 T cell receptor beta chains were all read from a single sample in a study of blood T cell repertoires in COVID-19. The data were produced by immunoSEQ multiplex PCR, yet TCRdb's version contains in-frame clones alone and is incomplete. The sample records some 15,000 clones, 70% to 90% being singletons. The sequencing input was peripheral blood. These receptors all come from a man in his sixties or seventies in a cohort sampled during active COVID-19.

The chain couples TRBV2 to TRBJ1-4; D uncertain. Germline V gene data show CDR1 as SNHLY and CDR2 as FYNNEI. Between the trimmed V and J ends, which lost 3 bases and 8 bases, there was a span of 13 bases. This CDR3 is built from 14 residues. CDR3: CASSDRIYSEKLFF. CDR3 DNA sequence: TGTGCCAGCAGTGACAGGATTTACAGCGAAAAACTGTTTTTT.

The V gene is TRBV7-9, the J gene TRBJ1-6; TRBD1 might be the D (5 bases). Germline-derived CDR1 and CDR2 are SEHNR and FQNEAQ (reference sequence). The CDR3 consists of 13 residues. V lost 4 bases and J 15 bases, leaving 16 bases between the germline ends. CDR3 in DNA: TGTGCCAGCAGCTCCCGAGACAGCGACAGCCTCCACTTT. It yields the protein CASSSRDSDSLHF.

The chain couples TRBV2 to TRBJ2-7; 8 bases fit TRBD2. Germline V gene data show CDR1 as SNHLY and CDR2 as FYNNEI. This CDR3 is 12 amino acids long. The ends lost 6 bases at V and 6 bases at J; junction bases unmatched: 4. CDR3 DNA sequence: TGTGCCAGCAGCAGACTAGCGCTCGAGCAGTACTTC. Translation: CASSRLALEQYF.

V and J are TRBV4-3 and TRBJ2-1, with 7 positions matching TRBD2. Germline CDR1 and CDR2: LGHNA and YSLEER. With V trimmed by 0 bases and J by 6 bases, 11 bases remained unmatched. This CDR3 has 17 residues. CDR3 residues: CASSQDFGTTQVNEQFF. The DNA of the CDR3 is TGCGCCAGCAGCCAAGATTTCGGGACTACACAGGTCAATGAGCAGTTCTTC.

The chain is built from TRBV6-9 and TRBJ2-7; TRBD2 aligns across 7 bases. CDR1 is MNHGY, CDR2 SVAAGI, per germline. The J segment lost 5 bases and the V segment lost 11 bases, leaving 12 bases of the junction unmatched. This CDR3 region has 13 residues. In DNA, the CDR3 is TGTGCCGCCCGGGGCGGGAGCGGCGACGAGCAGTACTTC. This gives the protein CAARGGSGDEQYF.

The CDR3 nucleotides read TGTGCCAGCAGCTTCCAAAGAGGAGGCAGGGGCACCGGGGAGCTGTTTTTT. As protein: CASSFQRGGRGTGELFF. This sequence joins TRBV7-9 and TRBJ2-2; the D gene is possibly TRBD1 (6 bases). V shed 3 bases and J shed 4 bases, with 18 bases lying between them. Germline CDR1 is SEHNR and CDR2 is FQNEAQ (reference sequence). The CDR3 has 17 residues. The whole variable domain, filled in from reference TRBV7-9 and TRBJ2-2, reads DTGVSQNPRHKITKRGQNVTFRCDPISEHNRLYWYRQTLGQGPEFLTYFQNEAQLEKSRLLSDRFSAERPKGSFSTLEIQRTEQGDSAMYLCASSFQRGGRGTGELFFGEGSRLTVL.

CDR3 sequence (DNA): TGTGCCAGTAGTAGCCAGGGGAATAAGGAAAAACTGTTTTTT. The encoded protein is CASSSQGNKEKLFF. This sequence joins TRBV19 and TRBJ1-4, with a weak D call TRBD1 (6 bases). This CDR3 comprises 14 residues. CDR1 is LNHDA and CDR2 is SQIVND in the germline V gene (reference sequence). Trimming took 4 bases from V and 8 from J, leaving 14 bases between them.

The chain employs TRBV28 and TRBJ1-2; 8 bases are a match to TRBD1. Looked up from germline, CDR1 is MDHEN and CDR2 is SYDVKM. The J segment lost 6 bases and the V segment lost 7 bases, leaving 7 bases of the junction unmatched. CDR3 size: 13 residues. The CDR3 DNA reads as TGTGCCAGCACGGACAGGGCCGGGCATGGCTACACCTTC. Translated: CASTDRAGHGYTF.

About this clone: Other DNA variants within this sample encode the same CDR3. The chain links TRBV2 to TRBJ2-3; D perhaps matches TRBD2 (5 bases). The V and J ends lost 7 bases and 2 bases respectively, with 10 bases between them. The CDR3 sequence is 13 residues long. Germline CDR1 SNHLY, CDR2 FYNNEI. CDR3 residues: CASTSGYTDTQYF. The CDR3 nucleotides read TGTGCCAGCACGAGCGGATACACAGATACGCAGTATTTT.

The chain is built from TRBV3-1 (or the pseudogene TRBV3-2) and TRBJ2-7; D is uncertain. The CDR3 extends over 12 amino acids. With 4 bases removed from V and 1 base from J, the gap between germline ends came to 5 bases. The germline V gene encodes CDR1 LGHDT and CDR2 YNNKEL (reference sequence). The CDR3 region is CASSPPSYEQYF. In DNA, the CDR3 is TGTGCCAGCAGCCCCCCGTCCTACGAGCAGTACTTC.

The chain joins TRBV5-1 to TRBJ1-2; no clear D gene. The V end was cut by 2 bases, the J end by 8 bases, with 22 bases between. This CDR3 spans 16 amino acids. The germline V gene encodes CDR1 SGHRS and CDR2 YFSETQ. This CDR3 is CASSFFSGSTMAGYTF. CDR3 nucleotides: TGCGCCAGCAGCTTTTTCTCGGGTAGTACGATGGCCGGCTACACCTTC.

The rearrangement uses TRBV4-1 and TRBJ2-7; TRBD1 matches 10 bases. J gave up 3 bases and V 0 bases, and 2 bases lay outside the gene matches. Germline V gene lookup returns CDR1 MGHRA and CDR2 YSYEKL. The CDR3 is 15 amino acids. Here the CDR3 reads CASSQEWTGGYEQYF. The CDR3 bases are TGCGCCAGCAGCCAAGAGTGGACAGGGGGCTACGAGCAGTACTTC.

J is TRBJ2-7 and V is TRBV5-1, with 11 bases lining up with TRBD1. This CDR3 contains 14 residues. Germline loops: CDR1 SGHRS, CDR2 YFSETQ. V lost 4 bases, J lost 2 bases, and 2 bases stayed unmatched. For the CDR3, the DNA is TGCGCCAGCAGCCCGGGACAGGGGGCCTACGAGCAGTACTTC. Amino acid sequence: CASSPGQGAYEQYF.

The V and J genes are TRBV5-1 and TRBJ1-1; 8 bases map to TRBD1. The germline gives CDR1 SGHRS, CDR2 YFSETQ. After removal of 4 bases from V and 4 bases from J, the junction contained 9 bases not matched to a gene. The CDR3 is 15 residues long. CDR3 DNA: TGCGCCAGCAGCCCGACAGGGGACTTGGGCACTGAAGCTTTCTTT. It codes for CASSPTGDLGTEAFF.

The chain uses TRBV18 and TRBJ2-1; 8 bases map to TRBD2. This CDR3 is 16 amino acids long. Germline CDR1 and CDR2: KGHSH and LQKENI. V lost 5 bases and J lost 9; bases outside the gene matches: 15. CDR3 in DNA: TGTGCCAGCTCAGGTGCGGTCGGGAGGGCCCTCGGTGAGCAGTTCTTC. This encodes CASSGAVGRALGEQFF.

The sample holds a few counts of this clone. The chain carries TRBV6-6 and TRBJ2-3; 8 positions agree with TRBD1. The CDR3 is 15 amino acids. The V segment lost 5 bases and the J segment 4 bases; nucleotides outside the gene matches: 8. Germline loops: CDR1 MNHNY, CDR2 SVGAGI (reference sequence). The CDR3 region is CASSPSGGSADTQYF. For the CDR3, the DNA is TGTGCCAGCAGTCCCTCAGGGGGCAGCGCAGATACGCAGTATTTT.

The chain has TRBV6-5 and TRBJ2-1; D not certain. Germline-derived CDR1 and CDR2 are MNHEY and SVGAGI. Trimming pared 0 bases from V and 4 bases from J, leaving 4 bases between. This CDR3 has 13 amino acids. CDR3 sequence reads: CASSYSLYNEQFF. CDR3 DNA sequence: TGTGCCAGCAGTTACTCTCTTTACAATGAGCAGTTCTTC.

The chain joins TRBV12-3 or TRBV12-4 to TRBJ2-1; D possibly corresponds to TRBD2 (6 bases). Deletions cut 6 bases from V and 7 bases from J, with 10 bases between. This CDR3 has 12 residues. The CDR3 loop is CASRPSGNEQFF. The CDR3 nucleotides read TGTGCCAGCAGACCGAGCGGGAATGAGCAGTTCTTC.